The next 28 T cell receptor beta chains were all read from a single sample in a study of OX40 agonist ivuxolimab in advanced cancers. Produced via immunoSEQ multiplex PCR; TCRdb's table is partial and in-frame only. The sample has about 80,000 clones; approximately 92% are singletons. The material was CD4+ or CD8+ T cells sorted from blood, obtained in a trial of the OX40 agonist ivuxolimab. These receptors came from an adult with an advanced solid tumor such as melanoma, head and neck, liver or kidney cancer.

On this clone itself: Distinct nucleotide sequences in the sample also encode this CDR3. This sequence joins TRBV7-3 and TRBJ2-3, with TRBD2 matching over 11 bases. The V segment lost 4 bases and the J segment 2 bases; nucleotides outside the gene matches: 5. Germline assignment: CDR1 SGHTA and CDR2 FQGTGA. The CDR3 runs to 16 residues. Written as DNA, the CDR3 is TGTGCCAGCAGCTCGGGGACTAGCGGTTCCACAGATACGCAGTATTTT. It encodes CASSSGTSGSTDTQYF.

V is TRBV2 and J is TRBJ2-5; a possible D gene is TRBD2 (5 bases). V dropped 6 bases and J dropped 2 bases, with 7 bases sitting between them. The germline V gene has CDR1 SNHLY and CDR2 FYNNEI. The length of the CDR3 is 12 residues. The CDR3 reads CASSRGQETQYF. CDR3 nucleotides: TGTGCCAGCAGCCGGGGACAAGAGACCCAGTACTTC.

The CDR3 region is CASSVIYAQEFGREGADTQYF. CDR3 nucleotides: TGTGCCAGCAGCGTAATATATGCCCAGGAGTTTGGGCGGGAGGGTGCAGATACGCAGTATTTT. V and J are TRBV9 and TRBJ2-3, with TRBD2 matching 9 bases. CDR1 SGDLS and CDR2 YYNGEE come from the germline V gene. CDR3 size: 21 residues. Losses at the gene ends were 1 base for V and 4 bases for J; bases not matched to a gene: 22.

The chain combines TRBV5-1 with TRBJ2-2, with D perhaps matching TRBD1 (6 bases). The germline gives CDR1 SGHRS, CDR2 YFSETQ. V was pared by 1 base and J by 2 bases, with 12 bases between. This CDR3 is 16 amino acids long. CDR3 sequence: CASSLRPGVNTGELFF. CDR3 sequence (DNA): TGCGCCAGCAGCTTGCGGCCAGGGGTAAACACCGGGGAGCTGTTTTTT.

This chain uses TRBV2 with TRBJ2-5, with 10 bases that match TRBD1. Germline lookup yields CDR1 SNHLY and CDR2 FYNNEI. CDR3 length: 13 amino acids. The J segment lost 7 bases and the V segment lost 4 bases, leaving 3 bases of the junction unmatched. Here the CDR3 DNA reads TGTGCCAGCAGTGTTAGGGACAGGGGGACCCAGTACTTC. Residues: CASSVRDRGTQYF.

The rearrangement joins TRBV5-1 to TRBJ1-5, with 7 bases fitting TRBD1. Germline V gene data show CDR1 as SGHRS and CDR2 as YFSETQ. Trimming removed 1 base from V and 7 bases from J; junction bases left unmatched: 8. This CDR3 is built from 15 residues. The CDR3 loop is CASSLSTGPPQPQHF. As DNA, the CDR3 is TGCGCCAGCAGCTTGTCGACAGGGCCGCCGCAGCCCCAGCATTTT.

The gene calls are TRBV27 and TRBJ2-5; 12 bases fit TRBD2. Germline V gene data show CDR1 as MNHEY and CDR2 as SMNVEV (reference sequence). The J segment lost 6 bases and the V segment lost 8 bases, leaving 4 bases of the junction unmatched. The CDR3 is 13 amino acids. This CDR3 is CASHLAGGQTQYF. The CDR3 DNA reads TGTGCCAGCCACCTAGCGGGAGGGCAGACCCAGTACTTC.

The rearrangement links TRBV19 to TRBJ2-1; weak D call: TRBD2 (6 bases). The CDR3 extends over 17 amino acids. The V end was cut by 0 bases, the J end by 2 bases, with 14 bases between. CDR1 is LNHDA and CDR2 is SQIVND in the germline V gene (reference sequence). CDR3 loop: CASSIDGAGSAYNEQFF. The CDR3 DNA is TGTGCCAGTAGTATAGATGGGGCGGGGAGCGCCTACAATGAGCAGTTCTTC. The variable domain in full, completed from reference TRBV19 and TRBJ2-1, reads DGGITQSPKYLFRKEGQNVTLSCEQNLNHDAMYWYRQDPGQGLRLIYYSQIVNDFQKGDIAEGYSVSREKKESFPLTVTSAQKNPTAFYLCASSIDGAGSAYNEQFFGPGTRLTVL.

V gene TRBV10-3 combines with J gene TRBJ2-7; TRBD2 agrees at 9 bases. CDR3 length: 15 amino acids. Germline values: CDR1 ENHRY, CDR2 SYGVKD. V dropped 4 bases and J dropped 0; count of bases not matched to a gene: 4. The CDR3 reads CAISVTSGSSYEQYF. Written as DNA, the CDR3 is TGTGCCATCAGTGTGACTAGCGGCAGCTCCTACGAGCAGTACTTC.

The gene calls are TRBV7-2 and TRBJ2-5, with D maybe TRBD1 (5 bases). The CDR3 consists of 15 residues. V gave up 1 base and J gave up 3 bases, with 12 bases separating them. Per the germline V gene, CDR1 is SGHTA and CDR2 is FQGNSA. DNA of the CDR3: TGTGCCAGCAGCTTAGGGGGCAGGGTGGAAGAGACCCAGTACTTC. It encodes CASSLGGRVEETQYF.

The V call is TRBV11-3, the J call TRBJ1-3; D is unclear. The CDR3 has 16 residues. Trimming cost V 0 bases and J 2 bases, with 11 bases left between them. The germline V gene has CDR1 SGHNT and CDR2 YENEEA. CDR3 DNA: TGTGCCAGCAGCTTAGAAGTCCAGATTACTGGAAACACCATATATTTT. Translating it yields CASSLEVQITGNTIYF.

The chain couples TRBV7-9 to TRBJ2-5; D could derive from TRBD1 or TRBD2 (5 bases each). Germline CDR1 and CDR2: SEHNR and FQNEAQ (reference sequence). CDR3 length: 14 residues. V was cut by 2 bases and J by 11 bases, with 18 bases left in between. CDR3 residues: CASSLQDTGGEQYF. In DNA form, the CDR3 reads TGTGCCAGCAGCTTACAGGACACGGGTGGGGAGCAGTACTTC.

The rearrangement uses TRBV18 and TRBJ1-4, with 9 bases fitting TRBD1. The CDR3 is 15 residues long. Per the germline V gene, CDR1 is KGHSH and CDR2 is LQKENI. V shed 3 bases, J shed 7 bases, and the junction held 6 bases outside the gene matches. In DNA form, the CDR3 reads TGTGCCAGCTCACCTACAGGGGGCGTCGGTGAAAAACTGTTTTTT. The encoded protein is CASSPTGGVGEKLFF.

The chain combines TRBV5-5 with TRBJ2-2; 15 bases map to TRBD2. This CDR3 spans 17 amino acids. Germline V gene sequence: CDR1 SGHKS, CDR2 YYEKEE (reference sequence). After removal of 4 bases from V and 1 base from J, the junction contained 2 bases not matched to a gene. The CDR3 DNA sequence: TGTGCCAGCAGCGTGGGACTAGCGGGAGGGAACACCGGGGAGCTGTTTTTT. Amino acid sequence: CASSVGLAGGNTGELFF. The variable domain in full, with the rest retrieved from reference TRBV5-5 and TRBJ2-2, is DAGVTQSPTHLIKTRGQQVTLRCSPISGHKSVSWYQQVLGQGPQFIFQYYEKEERGRGNFPDRFSARQFPNYSSELNVNALLLGDSALYLCASSVGLAGGNTGELFFGEGSRLTVL.

The chain recombines TRBV5-6 with TRBJ1-3, with D hard to call. V gave up 1 base and J gave up 0 bases, with 11 bases separating them. Germline CDR1 is SGHDT and CDR2 is YYEEEE. This CDR3 has 16 amino acids. CDR3 nucleotides: TGTGCCAGCAGCTTGCTCGGACGGGACTCTGGAAACACCATATATTTT. Translated: CASSLLGRDSGNTIYF.

The chain links TRBV9 to TRBJ2-1; D is unresolved. The CDR3 runs to 15 residues. The V and J ends lost 2 bases and 4 bases respectively, with 13 bases between them. Germline V CDR1 and CDR2: SGDLS, YYNGEE. The DNA of the CDR3 is TGTGCCAGCAGCGTGACCTTTGACGTTTACAATGAGCAGTTCTTC. It yields the protein CASSVTFDVYNEQFF.

This sequence joins TRBV29-1 and TRBJ2-2, with D uncertain. The CDR3 has 10 amino acids. V was pared by 7 bases and J by 7 bases, with 7 bases between. Per the germline V gene, CDR1 is SQVTM and CDR2 is ANQGSEA. The CDR3 spells CSAGVGELFF. CDR3 bases: TGCAGCGCTGGGGTCGGGGAGCTGTTTTTT.

The CDR3 here is CASSQGSRPTSTDTQYF. The CDR3, as DNA: TGTGCCAGCAGTCAAGGGAGCAGACCCACTAGCACAGATACGCAGTATTTT. The rearrangement uses TRBV7-2 and TRBJ2-3; D perhaps matches TRBD2 (5 bases). CDR1 and CDR2 from the germline V gene are SGHTA and FQGNSA. The ends were cut back, 6 bases at V and 0 bases at J, with 19 bases in the middle. This CDR3 contains 17 residues.

The CDR3 sequence: CASRTGSYGYTF. In DNA form, the CDR3 reads TGCGCCAGCAGGACAGGGAGCTATGGCTACACCTTC. The gene calls are TRBV5-1 and TRBJ1-2; 7 positions match TRBD1. J gave up 4 bases and V 5 bases, and 2 bases lay outside the gene matches. The CDR3 totals 12 residues. CDR1 SGHRS and CDR2 YFSETQ come from the germline V gene.

The chain uses TRBV6-6 and TRBJ2-7, with TRBD2 matching over 7 bases. In germline, CDR1 is MNHNY, CDR2 SVGAGI (reference sequence). Losses at the gene ends were 5 bases for V and 5 bases for J; bases not matched to a gene: 6. The CDR3 totals 13 residues. DNA of the CDR3: TGTGCCAGCAGTCCGATGGGAGGGCACGAGCAGTACTTC. The encoded protein is CASSPMGGHEQYF.

The gene calls are TRBV7-9 and TRBJ2-7; 11 bases align to TRBD1. The V and J ends lost 4 bases and 4 bases, in that order; junction bases with no gene match: 3. The CDR3 is made up of 14 amino acids. Germline V gene lookup returns CDR1 SEHNR and CDR2 FQNEAQ (reference sequence). CDR3 coding DNA: TGTGCCAGCAGCTCCGGGACAGGGGGTTACGAGCAGTACTTC. This sequence encodes CASSSGTGGYEQYF.

The rearrangement uses TRBV7-9 and TRBJ2-1, with D maybe TRBD2 (5 bases). V was pared by 1 base and J by 10 bases, with 5 bases between. The germline gives CDR1 SEHNR, CDR2 FQNEAQ (reference sequence). The CDR3 extends over 11 amino acids. In nucleotides, the CDR3 is TGTGCCAGCAGCTTAGGCGGGGAGCAGTTCTTC. Encoded protein: CASSLGGEQFF.

This clone was recorded once. The chain links TRBV5-1 to TRBJ2-2, with D tentatively TRBD1 (7 bases). The germline gives CDR1 SGHRS, CDR2 YFSETQ. V shed 7 bases and J shed 5 bases, with 15 bases lying between them. This CDR3 contains 14 residues. The CDR3 reads CASGGGGGTGELFF. CDR3 DNA: TGCGCCAGCGGCGGAGGGGGCGGGACCGGGGAGCTGTTTTTT.

This chain joins TRBV7-2 and TRBJ2-1; D uncertain. The CDR3 has 14 residues. Trimming left V 5 bases short and J 6 bases short, with 14 bases between. Germline CDR1 SGHTA, CDR2 FQGNSA. The CDR3 protein is CASSPQRRVNEQFF. CDR3 nucleotides: TGTGCCAGCAGCCCACAGCGCCGGGTCAATGAGCAGTTCTTC.

The rearrangement uses TRBV5-1 and TRBJ2-7; 9 bases match TRBD1. Trimming took 5 bases from V and 9 from J; bases not matched to a gene: 9. Germline loops: CDR1 SGHRS, CDR2 YFSETQ. The CDR3 is made up of 13 amino acids. This CDR3 is CASSQGQGWGQYF. CDR3 nucleotide sequence: TGCGCCAGCAGTCAGGGACAGGGCTGGGGGCAGTACTTC.

CDR3 region: CASSPNGQGRHEQFF. CDR3 nucleotide sequence: TGTGCCAGCAGTCCGAATGGACAGGGGAGGCATGAGCAGTTCTTC. The V call is TRBV27, the J call TRBJ2-1; 9 nucleotides line up with TRBD1. The junction had 10 bases not matched to a gene; V was cut back by 5 bases and J by 8 bases. In germline, CDR1 is MNHEY, CDR2 SMNVEV (reference sequence). The CDR3 spans 15 residues.

V and J are TRBV19 and TRBJ1-5; D uncertain. This CDR3 spans 13 amino acids. Germline V CDR1 and CDR2: LNHDA, SQIVND (reference sequence). Trimming left V 7 bases short and J 3 bases short, with 10 bases between. The CDR3 protein is CASMAGFNQPQHF. CDR3 nucleotides: TGTGCCAGTATGGCGGGGTTCAATCAGCCCCAGCATTTT.

This clone was detected only once. This chain connects TRBV2 to TRBJ2-3; D possibly corresponds to TRBD2 (5 bases). V lost 0 bases, J lost 4 bases, and 14 bases lay in between. This CDR3 has 16 amino acids. Germline V gives CDR1 SNHLY, CDR2 FYNNEI. CDR3 amino acids: CASSEAGRLPADTQYF. CDR3 nucleotide sequence: TGTGCCAGCAGTGAAGCAGGCCGACTACCCGCAGATACGCAGTATTTT.